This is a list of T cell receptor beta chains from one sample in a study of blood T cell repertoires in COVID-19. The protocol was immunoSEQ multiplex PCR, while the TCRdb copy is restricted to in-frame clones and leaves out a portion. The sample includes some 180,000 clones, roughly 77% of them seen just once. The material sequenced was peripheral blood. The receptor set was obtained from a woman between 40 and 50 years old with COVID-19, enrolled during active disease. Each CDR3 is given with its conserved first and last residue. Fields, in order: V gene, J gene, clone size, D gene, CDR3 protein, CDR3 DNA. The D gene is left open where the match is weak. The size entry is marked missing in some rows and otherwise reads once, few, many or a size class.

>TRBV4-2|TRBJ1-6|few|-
CASSQEKGSSYNSPLHF
TGTGCCAGCAGCCAAGAAAAAGGGAGCTCCTATAATTCACCCCTCCACTTT
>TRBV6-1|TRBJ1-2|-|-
CASSEAEGQSYGYTF
TGTGCCAGCAGTGAAGCGGAGGGGCAGAGCTATGGCTACACCTTC
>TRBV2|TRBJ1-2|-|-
CASSESGGGGYTF
TGTGCCAGCAGTGAGTCGGGGGGCGGTGGCTACACCTTC
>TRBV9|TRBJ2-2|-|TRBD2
CASSVLSSGLTGELFF
TGTGCCAGCAGCGTATTGTCTAGCGGACTCACCGGGGAGCTGTTTTTT
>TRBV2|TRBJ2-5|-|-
CASTVVQETQYF
TGTGCCAGCACGGTGGTCCAAGAGACCCAGTACTTC
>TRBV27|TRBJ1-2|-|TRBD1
CATQGAGGSYGYTF
TGTGCCACCCAGGGGGCAGGGGGCAGCTATGGCTACACCTTC
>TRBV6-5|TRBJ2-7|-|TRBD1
CASSWGQTGSYEQYF
TGTGCCAGCAGTTGGGGACAGACCGGCTCCTACGAGCAGTACTTC
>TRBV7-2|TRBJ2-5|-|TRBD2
CASSLGSSGRKQETQYF
TGTGCCAGCAGCTTAGGGTCTAGCGGGAGGAAGCAAGAGACCCAGTACTTC
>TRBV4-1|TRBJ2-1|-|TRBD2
CASSQRTSGRAGYNEQFF
TGCGCCAGCAGCCAAAGGACTAGCGGGAGGGCCGGGTACAATGAGCAGTTCTTC
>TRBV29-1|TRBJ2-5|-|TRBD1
CSVGLTGGVGETQYF
TGCAGCGTTGGCCTTACAGGGGGAGTGGGGGAGACCCAGTACTTC
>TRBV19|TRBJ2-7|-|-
CASTPGSSYEQYF
TGTGCCAGTACCCCAGGGTCCTCCTACGAGCAGTACTTC
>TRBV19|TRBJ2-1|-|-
CASSMEAGTFQFF
TGTGCCAGTAGTATGGAAGCCGGGACTTTTCAGTTCTTC
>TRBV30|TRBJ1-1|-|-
CAWSRGWGGTEAFF
TGTGCCTGGAGTAGAGGGTGGGGGGGCACTGAAGCTTTCTTT
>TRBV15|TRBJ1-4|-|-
CATSQESGRGNEKLFF
TGTGCCACCAGCCAAGAGAGCGGGCGAGGTAATGAAAAACTGTTTTTT
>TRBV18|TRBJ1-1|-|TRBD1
CASSPSTGGTEAFF
TGTGCCAGCTCACCCTCGACAGGGGGCACTGAAGCTTTCTTT
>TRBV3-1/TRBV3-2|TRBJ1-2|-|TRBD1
CASSQSDWGQPNYGYTF
TGTGCCAGCAGCCAATCCGACTGGGGACAGCCTAACTATGGCTACACCTTC
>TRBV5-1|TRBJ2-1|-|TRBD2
CASSWGRPGLAGNYNEQFF
TGCGCCAGCAGCTGGGGGCGGCCGGGACTAGCGGGGAACTACAATGAGCAGTTCTTC
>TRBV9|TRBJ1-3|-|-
CASSVPPRGGRLNTIYF
TGTGCCAGCAGCGTCCCCCCTCGGGGGGGCAGATTGAACACCATATATTTT
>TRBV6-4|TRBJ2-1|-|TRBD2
CASSAGTSNEQFF
TGTGCCAGCAGTGCGGGGACTAGCAATGAGCAGTTCTTC
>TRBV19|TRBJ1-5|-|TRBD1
CASRRTGGIYSNQPQHF
TGTGCCAGTAGGAGGACAGGGGGCATTTATAGCAATCAGCCCCAGCATTTT
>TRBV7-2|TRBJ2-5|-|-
CASSAGGTPRETQYF
TGTGCCAGCAGCGCCGGCGGAACCCCCCGAGAGACCCAGTACTTC
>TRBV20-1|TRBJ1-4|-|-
CSASSTVTGEKLFF
TGCAGTGCTAGTAGTACGGTTACGGGGGAAAAACTGTTTTTT
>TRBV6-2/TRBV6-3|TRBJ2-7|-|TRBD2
CASSLVAGSYEQYF
TGTGCCAGCAGTTTGGTAGCGGGCTCCTACGAGCAGTACTTC
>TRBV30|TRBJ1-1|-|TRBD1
CAWTRQGADTEAFF
TGTGCCTGGACCCGACAGGGGGCGGACACTGAAGCTTTCTTT
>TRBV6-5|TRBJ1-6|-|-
CASKGDSPLHF
TGTGCCAGCAAGGGAGATTCACCCCTCCACTTT
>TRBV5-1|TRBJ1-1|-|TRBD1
CASTDTGASTEAFF
TGCGCCAGCACGGATACAGGGGCTAGCACTGAAGCTTTCTTT
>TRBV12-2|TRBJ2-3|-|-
CASRLATGTGDTDTQYF
TGTGCAAGTCGCTTAGCAACAGGGACAGGGGACACAGATACGCAGTATTTT
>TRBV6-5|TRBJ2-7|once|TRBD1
CASSRDREVHEQYF
TGTGCCAGCAGTCGGGACAGGGAGGTCCACGAGCAGTACTTC
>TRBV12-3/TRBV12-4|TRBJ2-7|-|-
CASSLSIEQYF
TGTGCCAGCAGTTTGTCTATCGAGCAGTACTTC
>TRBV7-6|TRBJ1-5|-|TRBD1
CASSLSGGGQPQHF
TGTGCCAGCAGCTTATCAGGGGGCGGTCAGCCCCAGCATTTT
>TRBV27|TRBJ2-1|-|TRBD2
CASSLTSGWVGNEQFF
TGTGCCAGCAGTTTGACTAGCGGGTGGGTAGGCAATGAGCAGTTCTTC
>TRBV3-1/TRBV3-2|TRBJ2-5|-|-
CASSPPGLKETQYF
TGTGCCAGCAGCCCACCAGGACTTAAAGAGACCCAGTACTTC
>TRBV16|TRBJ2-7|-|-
CASSPSQFTASYEQYF
TGTGCCAGCAGTCCCTCACAATTTACAGCTTCCTACGAGCAGTACTTC
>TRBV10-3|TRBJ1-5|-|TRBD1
CAIGTGANNQPQHF
TGTGCCATCGGGACAGGGGCGAACAATCAGCCCCAGCATTTT
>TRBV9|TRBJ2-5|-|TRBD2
CASSVMASGGETQYF
TGTGCCAGCAGCGTAATGGCTAGCGGGGGGGAGACCCAGTACTTC
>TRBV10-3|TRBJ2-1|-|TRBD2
CAISPLARGSNEQFF
TGTGCCATCAGTCCACTAGCGAGAGGGTCCAATGAGCAGTTCTTC
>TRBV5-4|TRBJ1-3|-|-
CASSLAGGGSGNTIYF
TGTGCCAGCAGCTTGGCCGGGGGGGGCTCTGGAAACACCATATATTTT
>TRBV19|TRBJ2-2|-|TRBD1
CASTTGQGVTGELFF
TGTGCCAGTACTACGGGACAGGGGGTCACCGGGGAGCTGTTTTTT
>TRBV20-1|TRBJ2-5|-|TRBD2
CSASSAGGFKETQYF
TGCAGTGCTAGTAGTGCGGGGGGGTTTAAAGAGACCCAGTACTTC
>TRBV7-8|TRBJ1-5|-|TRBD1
CASSLAVISDRAGNQPQHF
TGTGCCAGCAGCTTAGCCGTAATCAGCGACAGGGCTGGGAATCAGCCCCAGCATTTT
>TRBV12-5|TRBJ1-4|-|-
CASGRTLTGRLEKLFF
TGTGCTAGTGGCCGCACCCTGACAGGAAGATTAGAGAAACTGTTTTTT
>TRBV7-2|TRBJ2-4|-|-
CASGYQGRDGKNIQYF
TGTGCCAGCGGTTACCAGGGGAGAGATGGCAAAAACATTCAGTACTTC
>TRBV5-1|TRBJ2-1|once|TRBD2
CASSSGGSGSYNEQFF
TGCGCCAGCAGCTCGGGGGGTAGCGGCTCCTACAATGAGCAGTTCTTC
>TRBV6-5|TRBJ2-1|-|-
CASSYVLGNLLEQFF
TGTGCCAGCAGTTACGTACTAGGTAATCTCCTTGAGCAGTTCTTC
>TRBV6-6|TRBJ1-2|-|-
CASSQLRGNANYGYTF
TGTGCCAGCAGTCAGTTACGGGGGAACGCTAACTATGGCTACACCTTC
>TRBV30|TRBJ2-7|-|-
CAWSELRRSYYEQYF
TGTGCCTGGAGCGAACTAAGGCGCAGCTACTACGAGCAGTACTTC
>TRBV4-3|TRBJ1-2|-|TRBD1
CASSQETGGHSYTF
TGCGCCAGCAGCCAAGAAACAGGGGGTCATAGCTACACCTTC
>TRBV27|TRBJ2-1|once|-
CASSLSAGTYNEQFF
TGTGCCAGCAGTTTATCTGCCGGGACTTACAATGAGCAGTTCTTC
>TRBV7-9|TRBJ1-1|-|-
CASSRYRVNTEAFF
TGTGCCAGCAGCCGGTACAGGGTGAACACTGAAGCTTTCTTT
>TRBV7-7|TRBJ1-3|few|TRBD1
CASSPGTGSGNTIYF
TGTGCCAGCAGCCCCGGGACAGGGTCTGGAAACACCATATATTTT
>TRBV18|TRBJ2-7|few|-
CASSPPRDTYEQYF
TGTGCCAGCTCACCACCCCGAGACACCTACGAGCAGTACTTC
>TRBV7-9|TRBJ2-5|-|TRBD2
CASSPRGGAWETQYF
TGTGCCAGCAGCCCCCGCGGGGGGGCTTGGGAGACCCAGTACTTC
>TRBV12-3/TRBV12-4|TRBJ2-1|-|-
CASTEMDEQFF
TGTGCCAGCACCGAGATGGATGAGCAGTTCTTC
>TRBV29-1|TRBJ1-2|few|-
CSVEVDIGPYRYTF
TGCAGCGTTGAGGTGGACATAGGGCCTTATCGCTACACCTTC
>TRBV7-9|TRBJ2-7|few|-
CASSLDRASYEQYF
TGTGCCAGCAGCTTAGACAGGGCCTCCTACGAGCAGTACTTC
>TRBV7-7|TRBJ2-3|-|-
CASSPMLPDTQYF
TGTGCCAGCAGCCCTATGCTCCCAGATACGCAGTATTTT
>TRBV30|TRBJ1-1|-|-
CAWSAASRTGNTEAFF
TGTGCCTGGAGTGCCGCGTCCCGCACAGGGAACACTGAAGCTTTCTTT
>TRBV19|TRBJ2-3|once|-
CASSNSGGGTQYF
TGTGCCAGTAGTAATTCAGGGGGAGGCACGCAGTATTTT
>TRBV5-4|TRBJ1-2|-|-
CASSLYRDPYGYTF
TGTGCCAGCAGCTTGTACAGGGACCCCTATGGCTACACCTTC
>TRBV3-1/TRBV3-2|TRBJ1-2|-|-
CASSQERSMGRTWGYTF
TGTGCCAGCAGCCAAGAAAGGTCAATGGGCAGGACTTGGGGCTACACCTTC